The T cell receptor (beta chain) under discussion was sequenced for a study of persistence of HIV-infected CD4 T cells. On the study more broadly: Median time on suppressive ART was around 8 years.

Cells were stimulated with CMV-infected fibroblast lysates at 10 ug/mL. Memory cells lacking CD40L and CD69 with high CD45RO were sorted. Donors had undetectable plasma HIV-1 RNA, under 50 copies/mL, for 4+ years. Anti-CD28/CD49d costimulation, CD40-blocking antibody and enfuvirtide were given to CD8-depleted PBMCs for roughly 20 hours. General study points: CMV- and Gag-responding cells had lower TCRbeta richness than CD3/CD28-responding cells.

The immunoSEQ assay was version 4, run in survey mode. Libraries were prepared by immunoSEQ multiplex PCR; TCRdb keeps only in-frame clonotypes and omits some of them. The table has about 28,000 clones, approximately 78% seen once. Concerning this clone itself: The antigen is undetermined.

The sequencing used CD4+ T cells sorted from PBMCs after roughly 19-hour stimulation, collected from a patient who received antiretroviral therapy. The receptor comes from an adult man with HIV who was CMV-seropositive.

DNA of the CDR3: TGTGCCAGCTCCCGACTGGAAGGCACTGAAGCTTTCTTT. This encodes CASSRLEGTEAFF. The chain combines TRBV18 with TRBJ1-1; D is unresolved. Trimming left V 6 bases short and J 4 bases short, with 12 bases between. CDR3 size: 13 residues. Germline CDR1 and CDR2: KGHSH and LQKENI.